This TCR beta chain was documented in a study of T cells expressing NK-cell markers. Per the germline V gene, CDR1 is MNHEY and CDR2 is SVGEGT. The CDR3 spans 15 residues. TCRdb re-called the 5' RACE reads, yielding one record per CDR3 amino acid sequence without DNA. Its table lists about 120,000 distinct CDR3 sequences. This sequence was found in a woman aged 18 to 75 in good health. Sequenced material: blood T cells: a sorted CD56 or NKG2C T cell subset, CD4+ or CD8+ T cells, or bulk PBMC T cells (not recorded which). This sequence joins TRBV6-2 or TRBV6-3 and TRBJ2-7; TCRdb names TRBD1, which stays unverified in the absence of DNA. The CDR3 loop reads CASTPRGPNSDEQYF.